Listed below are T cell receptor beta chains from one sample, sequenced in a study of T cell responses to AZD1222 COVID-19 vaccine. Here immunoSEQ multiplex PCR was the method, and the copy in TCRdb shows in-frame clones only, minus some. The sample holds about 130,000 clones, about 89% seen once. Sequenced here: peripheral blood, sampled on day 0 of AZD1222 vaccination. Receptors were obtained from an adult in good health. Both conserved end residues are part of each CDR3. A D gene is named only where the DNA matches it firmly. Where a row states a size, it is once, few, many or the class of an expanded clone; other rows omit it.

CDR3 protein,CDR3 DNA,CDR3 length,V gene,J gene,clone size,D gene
CASSPRGGFVAFF,TGTGCCAGCAGCCCCCGGGGTGGGTTTGTGGCTTTCTTT,13,TRBV11-3,TRBJ1-1,-,-
CASSTYSGQAYEQYF,TGTGCCAGCAGTACCTACTCGGGACAAGCCTACGAGCAGTACTTC,15,TRBV6-5,TRBJ2-7,-,-
CASSPSRDRKYGYTF,TGCGCCAGCAGCCCCTCCCGGGACAGGAAATATGGCTACACCTTC,15,TRBV5-1,TRBJ1-2,-,TRBD1
CASSIRPGKMNTEAFF,TGTGCCAGTAGTATACGTCCCGGGAAGATGAACACTGAAGCTTTCTTT,16,TRBV19,TRBJ1-1,-,-
CASSSEGMGGYTF,TGTGCCAGCAGTTCCGAGGGGATGGGGGGCTACACCTTC,13,TRBV27,TRBJ1-2,-,-
CASSLAADYSYEQYF,TGTGCCAGCAGCTTGGCAGCGGACTACTCCTACGAGCAGTACTTC,15,TRBV11-2,TRBJ2-7,-,-
CASSYSTGSPYEQYF,TGTGCCAGCAGTTACTCGACGGGAAGCCCCTACGAGCAGTACTTC,15,TRBV6-5,TRBJ2-7,-,-
CASSLSRGPGAGNTIYF,TGTGCCAGCAGTTTATCGAGGGGACCAGGGGCTGGAAACACCATATATTTT,17,TRBV27,TRBJ1-3,-,-
CASSRITDTQYF,TGTGCCAGCAGCCGGATAACAGATACGCAGTATTTT,12,TRBV5-5,TRBJ2-3,-,-
CASSLRTSGSLVQFF,TGTGCCAGTAGCCTTAGGACTAGCGGGAGTTTGGTGCAGTTCTTC,15,TRBV19,TRBJ2-1,-,TRBD2
CATSGGVQETQYF,TGTGCCACCAGTGGGGGAGTTCAAGAGACCCAGTACTTC,13,TRBV24-1,TRBJ2-5,once,-
CASSLNTGARETQYF,TGCGCCAGCAGCCTGAACACCGGGGCTAGAGAGACCCAGTACTTC,15,TRBV5-1,TRBJ2-5,-,-
CASSLEDTQYF,TGCGCCAGCAGCTTGGAGGATACGCAGTATTTT,11,TRBV5-1,TRBJ2-3,-,-
CASTRADTQYF,TGTGCCAGCACCCGAGCAGATACGCAGTATTTT,11,TRBV6-5,TRBJ2-3,-,-
CASSPGQGHETQYF,TGTGCCAGCAGCCCGGGACAGGGTCATGAGACCCAGTACTTC,14,TRBV11-1,TRBJ2-5,-,TRBD1
CASSPEGMPYEQYF,TGTGCCAGCTCACCAGAGGGGATGCCTTACGAGCAGTACTTC,14,TRBV18,TRBJ2-7,few,-
CASSEENLVTEAFF,TGTGCCAGCAGTGAAGAGAACCTGGTCACTGAAGCTTTCTTT,14,TRBV6-4,TRBJ1-1,-,-
CASSQGSGLTYEQYF,TGCGCCAGCAGCCAAGGGTCTGGACTAACCTACGAGCAGTACTTC,15,TRBV4-3,TRBJ2-7,-,-
CASSPEAVGYNEQFF,TGTGCCAGCAGCCCCGAGGCTGTAGGTTACAATGAGCAGTTCTTC,15,TRBV5-8,TRBJ2-1,-,-
CASSPQGTVVTEAFF,TGTGCCAGCAGCCCCCAAGGGACAGTTGTGACTGAAGCTTTCTTT,15,TRBV7-9,TRBJ1-1,-,TRBD1
CSVERTGNNKNIQYF,TGCAGCGTCGAAAGGACAGGGAATAACAAAAACATTCAGTACTTC,15,TRBV29-1,TRBJ2-4,-,TRBD1
CASSLGDYSYEQYF,TGTGCCAGCAGCTTGGGCGATTACTCCTACGAGCAGTACTTC,14,TRBV5-8,TRBJ2-7,-,-
CASSSGTGRSTEQYF,TGTGCCAGCAGCTCTGGGACGGGGAGGAGCACCGAGCAGTACTTC,15,TRBV5-4,TRBJ2-7,-,-
CASSILASGRVGGELFF,TGTGCCAGTAGTATTCTGGCTAGCGGGAGAGTCGGGGGGGAGCTGTTTTTT,17,TRBV19,TRBJ2-2,-,TRBD2
CASSVGGDTEAFF,TGTGCCAGCAGCGTAGGCGGGGACACTGAAGCTTTCTTT,13,TRBV9,TRBJ1-1,-,-
CASSQGAFHEQYF,TGTGCCAGTAGTCAGGGGGCGTTCCACGAGCAGTACTTC,13,TRBV19,TRBJ2-7,-,TRBD1
CASSPSGATYEQYF,TGTGCCAGCAGCCCTTCCGGGGCAACCTACGAGCAGTACTTC,14,TRBV7-2,TRBJ2-7,-,-
CASSQGGPGGYGYTF,TGTGCCAGCAGCCAGGGGGGTCCCGGAGGCTATGGCTACACCTTC,15,TRBV3-1/TRBV3-2,TRBJ1-2,-,-
CASSQSRDGDGYTF,TGTGCCAGTAGCCAGTCCCGGGACGGAGATGGCTACACCTTC,14,TRBV19,TRBJ1-2,few,-
CASSLTGTGSDTEAFF,TGTGCCAGCAGCTTAACAGGGACAGGGTCGGACACTGAAGCTTTCTTT,16,TRBV7-3,TRBJ1-1,-,TRBD1
CASSLLKRELQFF,TGTGCCAGCAGTTTATTGAAGCGGGAGTTGCAGTTCTTC,13,TRBV12-3/TRBV12-4,TRBJ2-1,-,TRBD2
CASSPGQEFYEQYF,TGTGCCAGTAGCCCTGGACAGGAATTCTACGAGCAGTACTTC,14,TRBV19,TRBJ2-7,-,TRBD1
CSVEDPPSTDTQYF,TGCAGCGTTGAGGACCCCCCCAGCACAGATACGCAGTATTTT,14,TRBV29-1,TRBJ2-3,-,-
CASSPQGYGELFF,TGTGCCAGCAGCCCCCAGGGGTATGGGGAGCTGTTTTTT,13,TRBV3-1/TRBV3-2,TRBJ2-2,once,-
CASSDRGAYEQYF,TGTGCCAGCAGCGACAGGGGCGCCTACGAGCAGTACTTC,13,TRBV12-3/TRBV12-4,TRBJ2-7,-,TRBD1
CASSRDRGEQYF,TGTGCCAGCAGCCGTGACAGGGGGGAGCAGTACTTC,12,TRBV11-2,TRBJ2-7,-,TRBD1
CASSRTGANYGYTF,TGTGCCAGTAGTCGGACAGGGGCGAACTATGGCTACACCTTC,14,TRBV19,TRBJ1-2,once,TRBD1
CASSLFGSGGTDTQYF,TGTGCCAGCAGCTTATTCGGAAGCGGGGGCACAGATACGCAGTATTTT,16,TRBV5-6,TRBJ2-3,-,TRBD2
CASSRGGLEADTQYF,TGTGCCAGCAGCCGAGGGGGACTAGAAGCAGATACGCAGTATTTT,15,TRBV6-5,TRBJ2-3,-,TRBD2
CASSQDLGYGYTF,TGTGCCAGCAGCCAAGATTTAGGTTATGGCTACACCTTC,13,TRBV14,TRBJ1-2,-,-
CASSRRTGGDYGYTF,TGTGCCAGCAGTAGGAGGACAGGCGGGGACTATGGCTACACCTTC,15,TRBV2,TRBJ1-2,-,TRBD1
CASSSRVTRELFF,TGTGCCAGCAGCTCCCGAGTGACCCGGGAGCTGTTTTTT,13,TRBV9,TRBJ2-2,-,-
CASSQQQGLGTEAFF,TGTGCCAGCAGTCAGCAACAGGGGTTGGGCACTGAAGCTTTCTTT,15,TRBV6-2/TRBV6-3,TRBJ1-1,once,TRBD1
CATGGQGNTGELFF,TGTGCCACCGGAGGACAGGGAAACACCGGGGAGCTGTTTTTT,14,TRBV24-1,TRBJ2-2,once,TRBD1
CAISEIDTDTQYF,TGTGCCATCAGTGAAATAGACACAGATACGCAGTATTTT,13,TRBV10-3,TRBJ2-3,-,-
CASSYRGGSPLHF,TGTGCCAGCAGTTACAGGGGGGGGTCACCCCTCCACTTT,13,TRBV6-5,TRBJ1-6,once,-
CSASPPPYTEAFF,TGCAGTGCTAGTCCACCCCCGTACACTGAAGCTTTCTTT,13,TRBV20-1,TRBJ1-1,-,-
CASSLGLSSYNEQFF,TGTGCCAGCAGCTTGGGACTCAGCTCCTACAATGAGCAGTTCTTC,15,TRBV11-3,TRBJ2-1,-,-
CASSWGAYINTGELFF,TGTGCCAGCAGCTGGGGGGCTTACATTAACACCGGGGAGCTGTTTTTT,16,TRBV11-2,TRBJ2-2,-,-